This T cell receptor (beta chain) appears in the sequencing data of a study of T cell responses to AZD1222 COVID-19 vaccine. Sequenced by immunoSEQ multiplex PCR; TCRdb stores in-frame clones only, minus some. The data hold some 130,000 clones, with 80% to 95% observed a single time. The sample in question was peripheral blood, obtained 28 days after the second AZD1222 dose. The sequence was collected from an adult who received the AZD1222 COVID-19 vaccine.

CDR3 loop: CASGLDIAWEQGETQYF. DNA of the CDR3: TGTGCTAGTGGTTTGGACATCGCCTGGGAACAGGGAGAGACCCAGTACTTC. V and J are TRBV12-5 and TRBJ2-5; D might be TRBD1 (6 bases). Germline V gene sequence: CDR1 LGHNT, CDR2 FRNRAP. This CDR3 contains 17 residues. Trimming stripped 1 base from V and 4 bases from J, with 19 bases between.